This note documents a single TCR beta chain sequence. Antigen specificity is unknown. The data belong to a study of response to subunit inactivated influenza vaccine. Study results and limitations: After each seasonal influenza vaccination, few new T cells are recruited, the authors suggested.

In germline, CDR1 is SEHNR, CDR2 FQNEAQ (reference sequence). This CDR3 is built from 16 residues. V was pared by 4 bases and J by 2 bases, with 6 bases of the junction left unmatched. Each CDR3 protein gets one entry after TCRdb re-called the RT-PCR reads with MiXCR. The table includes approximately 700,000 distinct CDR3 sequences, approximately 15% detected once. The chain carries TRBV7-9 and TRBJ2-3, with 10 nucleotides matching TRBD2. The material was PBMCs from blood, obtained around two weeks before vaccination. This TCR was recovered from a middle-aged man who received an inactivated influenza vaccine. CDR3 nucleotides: TGTGCCAGCAGCTCCCGAGCGGGAGGGGTCACAGATACGCAGTATTTT. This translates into CASSSRAGGVTDTQYF.